This TCR beta chain was recorded in a study of cytomegalovirus exposure and HLA in healthy donors. The overall study: A prior analysis found fewer than 120 million unique TCR beta sequences from 170 million or so T cells.

In regard to this clone: The target antigen is unknown.

Germline assignment: CDR1 ENHRY and CDR2 SYGVKD. This CDR3 comprises 15 residues. Findings of the study overall: The study flagged approximately 180 TCR beta chains as cytomegalovirus-associated. Analysis performed later showed TCR beta chains linked to HLA being more clonally expanded than equally common others. Differences between HLA loci emerged in a later analysis of TCR association rates, with DRB1 most and HLA-C fewest.

The PCR was carried out with 60 Vbeta primers and 13 Jbeta primers. Sequencing used immunoSEQ multiplex PCR; TCRdb keeps in-frame clones, though not all of them. The data contain about 130,000 clones, 70% to 85% of them seen just once; the ten biggest clones take up more than 3.5%. V usage is TRBV10-3 and J usage is TRBJ2-5; TRBD1 might be the D (6 bases). The J call is in doubt because the DNA end fits TRBJ2-7 better. The sample comprised PBMCs. The receptor's source is a man aged 35 to 55 in good health and CMV-seropositive. Written as DNA, the CDR3 is TGTGCCATCAGTGATCCCCGACTACAGGGCTACGAGCAGTACTTC. Protein sequence: CAISDPRLQGYEQYF.